This TCR beta chain stems from a study of blood T cell repertoires in COVID-19. Per the study methods: The authors estimated nucleated cell counts from reference gene primer amplification. Here immunoSEQ multiplex PCR was the method, and the copy in TCRdb shows in-frame clones only, minus some. V, J and clone size are those of that table, while D and trimming were read from the DNA. This table holds fewer than 350,000 clones, 88% found once. This CDR3 spans 13 amino acids. V shed 5 bases and J shed 3 bases, with 10 bases lying between them. CDR1 and CDR2 (germline): MDHEN, SYDVKM. V and J are TRBV28 and TRBJ2-5; D remains ambiguous. The sequencing input was PBMCs or T cells enriched from blood (not recorded which). This sequence was found in a woman between 25 and 40 years old who had been exposed to COVID-19. The CDR3 loop reads CASSDGVKETQYF. Here the CDR3 DNA reads TGTGCCAGCAGTGATGGAGTCAAAGAGACCCAGTACTTC.